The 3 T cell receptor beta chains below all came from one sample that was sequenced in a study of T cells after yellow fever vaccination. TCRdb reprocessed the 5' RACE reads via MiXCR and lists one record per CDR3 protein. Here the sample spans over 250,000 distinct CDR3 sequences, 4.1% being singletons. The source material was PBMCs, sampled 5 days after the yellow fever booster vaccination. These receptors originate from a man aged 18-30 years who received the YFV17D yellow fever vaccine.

This chain's CDR3 is CASSAADITDTQYF. CDR3 in DNA: TGCGCCAGTTCTGCCGCCGATATCACAGATACGCAGTATTTT. The rearrangement links TRBV5-1 to TRBJ2-3; D remains ambiguous. The CDR3 extends over 14 amino acids. Germline V gene sequence: CDR1 SGHRS, CDR2 YFSETQ. V lost 8 bases to trimming and J lost 2 bases, with 15 bases between them. Filled out from reference TRBV5-1 and TRBJ2-3, the complete variable domain reads KAGVTQTPRYLIKTRGQQVTLSCSPISGHRSVSWYQQTPGQGLQFLFEYFSETQRNKGNFPGRFSGRQFSNSRSEMNVSTLELGDSALYLCASSAADITDTQYFGPGTRLTVL.

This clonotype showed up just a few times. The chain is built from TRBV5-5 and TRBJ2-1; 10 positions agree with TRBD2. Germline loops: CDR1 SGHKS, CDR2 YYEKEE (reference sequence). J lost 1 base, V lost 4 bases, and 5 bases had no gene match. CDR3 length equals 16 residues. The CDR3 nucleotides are TGTGCCAGCAGCCCTACTAGCGGGGAGTCCTACAATGAGCAGTTCTTC. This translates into CASSPTSGESYNEQFF.

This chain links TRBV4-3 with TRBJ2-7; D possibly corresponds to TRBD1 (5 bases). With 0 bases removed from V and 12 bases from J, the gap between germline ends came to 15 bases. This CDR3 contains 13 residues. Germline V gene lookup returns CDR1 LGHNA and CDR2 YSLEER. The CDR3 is CASSQDWGTSGYF. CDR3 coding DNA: TGCGCCAGCAGCCAAGATTGGGGCACCTCGGGGTACTTC.